The 13 T cell receptor beta chains below come from one sample, sequenced in a study of shared clonotypes between healthy human individuals. Using immunoSEQ multiplex PCR, the repertoire was profiled, and TCRdb retains in-frame clones only, with some absent. The data hold some 200,000 clones, with approximately 92% observed a single time. Sequenced input: naive CD4+ T cells sorted from blood. Subset: CD45RA+ positively selected. All receptors derive from a woman in her 30s in good health.

The rearrangement uses TRBV5-1 and TRBJ1-5; 8 bases agree with TRBD1. CDR1 and CDR2 from the germline V gene are SGHRS and YFSETQ. J was trimmed by 5 bases and V by 0 bases; bases with no gene match: 4. There are 15 residues in the CDR3. The CDR3 loop reads CASSLVAGGDQPQHF. The CDR3 nucleotides read TGCGCCAGCAGCTTGGTCGCAGGGGGCGATCAGCCCCAGCATTTT.

This chain joins TRBV7-2 and TRBJ2-5; D unresolved. Germline CDR1 and CDR2: SGHTA and FQGNSA. This CDR3 has 15 amino acids. Between the trimmed V and J ends, which lost 1 base and 9 bases, there was a span of 18 bases. The CDR3 loop is CASSLGRTPRRAQYF. Written as DNA, the CDR3 is TGTGCCAGCAGCTTAGGGCGAACACCCCGCCGGGCCCAGTACTTC. Full variable domain (rest looked up from reference TRBV7-2 and TRBJ2-5): GAGVSQSPSNKVTEKGKDVELRCDPISGHTALYWYRQSLGQGLEFLIYFQGNSAPDKSGLPSDRFSAERTGGSVSTLTIQRTQQEDSAVYLCASSLGRTPRRAQYFGPGTRLLVL.

This clone has a single count. The V and J genes are TRBV6-1 and TRBJ1-1; D may be TRBD1 (5 bases). In germline, CDR1 is MNHNS, CDR2 SASEGT. Trimming pared 8 bases from V and 1 base from J, leaving 11 bases between. This CDR3 contains 13 residues. Written as DNA, the CDR3 is TGTGCCAGCTTTCCAGGGAGGAACACTGAAGCTTTCTTT. Its protein is CASFPGRNTEAFF.

V is TRBV28 and J is TRBJ1-4; 9 bases are shared with TRBD1. The CDR3 is 16 residues long. CDR1 is MDHEN and CDR2 is SYDVKM in the germline V gene. V gave up 7 bases and J gave up 1 base; unmatched junction bases: 7. The DNA of the CDR3 is TGTGCCAGCACTATGGGACAGGGAATAACTAATGAAAAACTGTTTTTT. This codes for CASTMGQGITNEKLFF.

The V call is TRBV5-8, the J call TRBJ2-2; D uncertain. The germline gives CDR1 SGHTS, CDR2 YDEGEE. V dropped 8 bases and J dropped 4 bases, with 6 bases sitting between them. This CDR3 is 11 amino acids long. In nucleotides, the CDR3 is TGTGCCAGTACGGGCACCGGGGAGCTGTTTTTT. Amino acid sequence: CASTGTGELFF.

The chain recombines TRBV19 with TRBJ2-7; 8 bases agree with TRBD1. The CDR3 spans 15 residues. CDR1 and CDR2 (germline): LNHDA, SQIVND (reference sequence). V dropped 4 bases and J dropped 3; count of bases not matched to a gene: 8. CDR3 nucleotide sequence: TGTGCCAGTAGTACTCCCGGGACAGGCTTCTACGAGCAGTACTTC. Translated, it gives CASSTPGTGFYEQYF.

The chain is built from TRBV19 and TRBJ2-7; D unclear. This CDR3 spans 15 amino acids. The V gene's germline CDR1 is LNHDA and CDR2 SQIVND (reference sequence). Trimming removed 4 bases from V and 0 bases from J, with 13 bases in between. The CDR3 region has the DNA TGTGCCAGTAGTAAGAGTAGGCGGATCTCCTACGAGCAGTACTTC. It is translated as CASSKSRRISYEQYF. Together with reference TRBV19 and TRBJ2-7, the CDR3 gives the full variable domain: DGGITQSPKYLFRKEGQNVTLSCEQNLNHDAMYWYRQDPGQGLRLIYYSQIVNDFQKGDIAEGYSVSREKKESFPLTVTSAQKNPTAFYLCASSKSRRISYEQYFGPGTRLTVT.

The J gene is TRBJ1-1, the V gene TRBV7-8; maybe TRBD1 (6 bases). The germline V and J ends were trimmed by 1 base and 2 bases, with 20 bases remaining between them. CDR1 and CDR2 (germline): SGHVS, FQNEAQ. This CDR3 spans 18 amino acids. The CDR3 spells CASSLVPLNRELNTEAFF. CDR3 nucleotides: TGTGCCAGCAGCTTAGTCCCCTTAAACAGGGAACTAAACACTGAAGCTTTCTTT.

V is TRBV6-6 and J is TRBJ2-7, with 9 bases that match TRBD1. Germline CDR1 is MNHNY and CDR2 is SVGAGI (reference sequence). The V and J ends lost 3 bases and 2 bases, in that order; junction bases with no gene match: 5. The CDR3 runs to 15 residues. DNA of the CDR3: TGTGCCAGCAGTTATGGACAGGGGACTACCTACGAGCAGTACTTC. It is translated as CASSYGQGTTYEQYF.

The chain recombines TRBV7-9 with TRBJ2-1, with D unresolved. Germline V gene sequence: CDR1 SEHNR, CDR2 FQNEAQ (reference sequence). The CDR3 contains 14 residues. V was pared by 1 base and J by 7 bases, with 11 bases between. The CDR3: CASSLGSRGNEQFF. The CDR3 nucleotides are TGTGCCAGCAGCTTAGGATCTCGTGGGAATGAGCAGTTCTTC. Together with reference TRBV7-9 and TRBJ2-1, the CDR3 gives the full variable domain: DTGVSQNPRHKITKRGQNVTFRCDPISEHNRLYWYRQTLGQGPEFLTYFQNEAQLEKSRLLSDRFSAERPKGSFSTLEIQRTEQGDSAMYLCASSLGSRGNEQFFGPGTRLTVL.

V usage is TRBV4-1 and J usage is TRBJ2-6; D is possibly TRBD1 (6 bases). There are 18 residues in the CDR3. V lost 4 bases, J lost 0 bases, and 16 bases lay in between. CDR1 and CDR2 (germline): MGHRA, YSYEKL. DNA of the CDR3: TGCGCCAGCAGCCTAAAATCACAGGGTAGCTCTGGGGCCAACGTCCTGACTTTC. Its protein product is CASSLKSQGSSGANVLTF.

This chain uses TRBV15 with TRBJ2-7, with 7 bases fitting TRBD1. This CDR3 spans 16 amino acids. CDR1 and CDR2 (germline): LNHNV, YYDKDF (reference sequence). The junction had 6 bases not matched to a gene; V was cut back by 1 base and J by 0 bases. The CDR3 DNA follows: TGTGCCACCAGCAGAGGGGGACAGCTCAGCTCCTACGAGCAGTACTTC. Translating it yields CATSRGGQLSSYEQYF.

This chain uses TRBV27 with TRBJ1-5; D is perhaps TRBD1 (5 bases). The germline gives CDR1 MNHEY, CDR2 SMNVEV (reference sequence). Trimming removed 6 bases from V and 1 base from J, with 19 bases in between. This CDR3 has 17 residues. Here the CDR3 reads CASSRHGGRGSNQPQHF. In DNA form, the CDR3 reads TGTGCCAGCAGCCGCCACGGAGGGCGGGGGAGCAATCAGCCCCAGCATTTT.